One and the same sample provided the 29 T cell receptor beta chains below, sequenced in a study of blood T cells in healthy people across ages. A second PCR of about 7 to 12 cycles used a sample-barcoded 5' primer and a J-beta primer mix. MiXCR, run by TCRdb on the 5' RACE reads, gives a single entry per CDR3 protein. The sample holds about 1,400,000 distinct CDR3 sequences, 42% seen once. Sequencing was performed on blood. These receptor sequences come from a young woman in good health.

This CDR3 is CASSLQTPEQYF. The CDR3 nucleotides read TGTGCCAGCAGCTTGCAGACTCCCGAGCAGTACTTC. This chain links TRBV7-2 with TRBJ2-7; D is unclear. Germline V gives CDR1 SGHTA, CDR2 FQGNSA. This CDR3 is built from 12 residues. V dropped 3 bases and J dropped 6 bases, with 9 bases sitting between them. The full variable domain, its missing parts supplied by reference TRBV7-2 and TRBJ2-7, is GAGVSQSPSNKVTEKGKDVELRCDPISGHTALYWYRQSLGQGLEFLIYFQGNSAPDKSGLPSDRFSAERTGGSVSTLTIQRTQQEDSAVYLCASSLQTPEQYFGPGTRLTVT.

The chain is built from TRBV12-3 or TRBV12-4 and TRBJ1-1; D uncertain. The CDR3 sequence is 11 residues long. Trimming took off 8 bases at V and 7 bases at J, with 11 bases between the two ends. Here the CDR3 DNA reads TGTGCCAGCGTCGGGTCAGTTGAAGCTTTCTTT. Translated, it gives CASVGSVEAFF.

This clonotype came up a few times. V gene TRBV20-1 combines with J gene TRBJ2-7; 7 nucleotides agree with TRBD1. The CDR3 is made up of 16 amino acids. Trimming removed 0 bases from V and 6 bases from J; junction bases left unmatched: 14. CDR1 is DFQATT, CDR2 SNEGSKA, per germline (reference sequence). CDR3 sequence: CSARDPRTGSSSEQYF. DNA of the CDR3: TGCAGTGCTAGAGATCCCCGGACAGGTTCTTCGTCCGAGCAGTACTTC.

This clonotype was detected a few times. The rearrangement uses TRBV4-1 and TRBJ2-4; D is perhaps TRBD1 or TRBD2 (6 bases each). The J call may be mistaken, given a closer DNA end match to TRBJ2-7. Germline V gene data show CDR1 as MGHRA and CDR2 as YSYEKL. The CDR3 is 15 amino acids. In nucleotides, the CDR3 is TGCGCCAGCAGCCAAGACTTAACAGGGACTGGCGAGCAGTACTTC. It specifies CASSQDLTGTGEQYF.

This chain connects TRBV7-3 to TRBJ2-3; maybe TRBD2 (6 bases). V was pared by 5 bases and J by 4 bases, with 13 bases between. The germline V gene has CDR1 SGHTA and CDR2 FQGTGA. The length of the CDR3 is 14 residues. DNA of the CDR3: TGTGCCAGCAGCAAACTAGCTGTCCCAGATACGCAGTATTTT. Translating it yields CASSKLAVPDTQYF.

The chain couples TRBV6-5 to TRBJ2-7; D might be TRBD2 (5 bases). Germline values: CDR1 MNHEY, CDR2 SVGAGI. Trimming shortened V by 4 bases and J by 4 bases, and 14 bases separated the two germline ends. The CDR3 totals 14 residues. The CDR3 nucleotides are TGTGCCAGCAGTTCCAGAGGAGGAAGGTACGAGCAGTACTTC. Protein: CASSSRGGRYEQYF.

This chain connects TRBV5-1 to TRBJ2-1, with D possibly being TRBD1 (6 bases). The CDR3 has 14 amino acids. Germline V gene sequence: CDR1 SGHRS, CDR2 YFSETQ. With 4 bases removed from V and 5 bases from J, the gap between germline ends came to 13 bases. CDR3 residues: CASSLGGENNEQFF. The CDR3 nucleotides read TGCGCCAGCAGCCTAGGGGGTGAAAACAATGAGCAGTTCTTC.

The chain employs TRBV27 and TRBJ2-7, with no clear D. V was pared by 8 bases and J by 9 bases, with 14 bases between. Looked up from germline, CDR1 is MNHEY and CDR2 is SMNVEV (reference sequence). The CDR3 consists of 11 residues. This CDR3 is CASHPTSGQYF. CDR3 DNA sequence: TGTGCCAGCCATCCAACAAGTGGGCAGTACTTC.

V and J are TRBV12-3 or TRBV12-4 and TRBJ1-5; 10 bases are a match to TRBD1. The J segment lost 5 bases and the V segment lost 6 bases, leaving 10 bases of the junction unmatched. The CDR3 totals 16 residues. The CDR3 reads CASRDRDRGYDQPQHF. The CDR3 DNA sequence: TGTGCCAGCAGAGATAGGGACAGGGGTTATGATCAGCCCCAGCATTTT.

V is TRBV14 and J is TRBJ2-7; D might be TRBD2 (6 bases). This CDR3 has 17 residues. Deletions cut 0 bases from V and 3 bases from J, with 18 bases between. Germline V gene data show CDR1 as SGHDN and CDR2 as FVKESK. CDR3 nucleotide sequence: TGTGCCAGCAGCCAAGAGGGTCAGGCGGGAACGGTCTACGAGCAGTACTTC. Protein: CASSQEGQAGTVYEQYF.

A few counts support this clonotype. The genes are TRBV10-2 and TRBJ2-5, with 8 bases matching TRBD2. The V gene's germline CDR1 is WSHSY and CDR2 SAAADI. This CDR3 spans 16 amino acids. Unmatched junction bases numbered 12, after V lost 7 bases and J lost 2 bases. CDR3 residues: CASTSFSGISQETQYF. The CDR3 DNA reads as TGCGCCAGCACCTCCTTTAGCGGGATCTCTCAAGAGACCCAGTACTTC.

The chain employs TRBV29-1 and TRBJ2-3, with D unclear. The V end was cut by 0 bases, the J end by 5 bases, with 9 bases between. The CDR3 is 13 residues long. Germline CDR1 and CDR2: SQVTM and ANQGSEA. CDR3 protein: CSVEDYPGDTQYF. CDR3 DNA sequence: TGCAGCGTTGAAGACTACCCGGGAGATACGCAGTATTTT.

This clonotype was detected only a few times. The J gene is TRBJ1-5, the V gene TRBV20-1; 10 bases map to TRBD1. V lost 8 bases to trimming and J lost 7 bases; unmatched junction nucleotides: 5. CDR3 length: 12 amino acids. CDR1 and CDR2 from the germline V gene are DFQATT and SNEGSKA (reference sequence). The chain's CDR3 is CSTGTGEQPQHF. The CDR3 nucleotides read TGCAGTACTGGGACAGGGGAACAGCCCCAGCATTTT.

J is TRBJ2-5 and V is TRBV20-1; D may be TRBD1 (6 bases). The CDR3 is made up of 15 amino acids. Germline assignment: CDR1 DFQATT and CDR2 SNEGSKA (reference sequence). The V end lost 0 bases, the J end lost 2 bases, and 13 bases lay between the germline ends. CDR3 DNA: TGCAGTGCTAGAGAAGGGGGACACGGTCAAGAGACCCAGTACTTC. Translation gives CSAREGGHGQETQYF.

The J gene is TRBJ2-3, the V gene TRBV29-1; TRBD1 is a possible D gene (5 bases). The V end lost 8 bases, the J end lost 5 bases, and 17 bases lay between the germline ends. The CDR3 contains 13 residues. CDR1 and CDR2 from the germline V gene are SQVTM and ANQGSEA. CDR3 in DNA: TGCAGCCACGACGCCAGGGTCATAGATACGCAGTATTTT. This gives the protein CSHDARVIDTQYF.

The V gene is TRBV3-1, the J gene TRBJ2-5, with D perhaps TRBD1 or TRBD2 (5 bases each). Germline CDR1 is LGHDT and CDR2 is YNNKEL (reference sequence). The CDR3 covers 16 residues. Between the trimmed V and J ends, which lost 2 bases and 4 bases, there was a span of 17 bases. CDR3 in amino acids: CASSQKGNPRGETQYF. The CDR3 region has the DNA TGTGCCAGCAGCCAAAAGGGGAACCCGAGGGGAGAGACCCAGTACTTC.

A few counts support this clonotype. The rearrangement uses TRBV5-1 and TRBJ2-7, with TRBD1 matching 7 bases. The CDR3 sequence is 14 residues long. The germline CDR1 and CDR2 sequences are SGHRS and YFSETQ. After removal of 4 bases from V and 5 bases from J, the junction contained 9 bases not matched to a gene. The CDR3 DNA sequence: TGCGCCAGCAGCCCCTCGGGACAGATAAACGAGCAGTACTTC. Protein product: CASSPSGQINEQYF.

V gene TRBV18 combines with J gene TRBJ1-1, with unresolved D. V lost 5 bases and J lost 4, with 14 bases in between. Germline CDR1 is KGHSH and CDR2 is LQKENI. The CDR3 consists of 14 residues. The CDR3 loop is CASSSQRESTEAFF. The CDR3 DNA reads as TGTGCCAGCTCATCCCAGAGGGAGAGCACTGAAGCTTTCTTT.

This sequence joins TRBV25-1 and TRBJ1-2, with D unresolved. Deletions cut 3 bases from V and 2 bases from J, with 13 bases between. The CDR3 runs to 15 residues. Germline CDR1 is MGHDK and CDR2 is SYGVNS. The CDR3 protein is CASSDPQDGNYGYTF. CDR3 coding DNA: TGTGCCAGCAGTGACCCTCAAGACGGGAACTATGGCTACACCTTC.

V usage is TRBV6-1 and J usage is TRBJ2-6; D unresolved. Trimming took 6 bases from V and 3 from J, leaving 6 bases between them. Germline assignment: CDR1 MNHNS and CDR2 SASEGT. The CDR3 is 13 residues long. The DNA of the CDR3 is TGTGCCAGCAGCCGAGATGGGGCCAACGTCCTGACTTTC. Translated, it gives CASSRDGANVLTF.

In this sample, this clonotype turned up a few times. The chain recombines TRBV7-8 with TRBJ2-2; D is undetermined. Deletions cut 5 bases from V and 13 bases from J, with 17 bases between. The CDR3 extends over 13 amino acids. The germline gives CDR1 SGHVS, CDR2 FQNEAQ. The CDR3 spells CASSPTGDRGLFF. The CDR3 DNA sequence: TGTGCCAGCAGCCCAACGGGCGACCGCGGGCTGTTTTTT. Full variable domain (missing parts from reference TRBV7-8 and TRBJ2-2): GAGVSQSPRYKVAKRGQDVALRCDPISGHVSLFWYQQALGQGPEFLTYFQNEAQLDKSGLPSDRFFAERPEGSVSTLKIQRTQQEDSAVYLCASSPTGDRGLFFGEGSRLTVL.

The chain joins TRBV29-1 to TRBJ1-2; D possibly corresponds to TRBD1 (6 bases). The CDR3 consists of 17 residues. CDR1 is SQVTM, CDR2 ANQGSEA, per germline. Trimming took 1 base from V and 4 from J, leaving 22 bases between them. CDR3 sequence reads: CSVEGPYRESEFYGYTF. CDR3 sequence (DNA): TGCAGCGTTGAAGGTCCTTACAGGGAATCGGAGTTCTATGGCTACACCTTC.

The chain links TRBV24-1 to TRBJ1-1; tentative D call: TRBD1 (5 bases). The germline V gene encodes CDR1 KGHDR and CDR2 SFDVKD. Trimming shortened V by 7 bases and J by 8 bases, and 16 bases separated the two germline ends. The CDR3 contains 13 residues. The CDR3 DNA reads TGTGCCACCAGAAGACAGCCCCCGGGGGAAGCTTTCTTT. It yields the protein CATRRQPPGEAFF.

The V call is TRBV7-2, the J call TRBJ2-4; the match to TRBD2 covers 11 bases. The CDR3 is 14 amino acids. V lost 4 bases, J lost 13 bases, and 9 bases stayed unmatched. Germline CDR1 reads SGHTA; CDR2 reads FQGNSA. The DNA for the CDR3 is TGTGCCAGCAGCTGGGGACTAGCGGTCGGGGAGCAGTACTTC. It specifies CASSWGLAVGEQYF.

Concerning this clonotype: An end of the junction does not agree with germline; a read error may underlie this. The genes are TRBV20-1 and TRBJ2-1; 11 positions match TRBD2. The CDR3 runs to 17 residues. CDR1 DFQATT and CDR2 SNEGSKA come from the germline V gene (reference sequence). The CDR3 DNA follows: TGCAGTGCCAACGATGTTAGCGGGAGGGGCTCCTACAATGGGCAGTTCTTC. It encodes CSANDVSGRGSYNGQFF.

The chain is built from TRBV6-6 and TRBJ2-3, with a possible D match to TRBD2 (5 bases). This CDR3 contains 16 residues. The V end was cut by 2 bases, the J end by 4 bases, with 16 bases between. In germline, CDR1 is MNHNY, CDR2 SVGAGI (reference sequence). In nucleotides, the CDR3 is TGTGCCAGCAGTTACCCTTCCCTAGGGAGACCAGATACGCAGTATTTT. Protein product: CASSYPSLGRPDTQYF.

This clonotype was counted only a few times. This chain's CDR3 is CASSFGLAGGYYTDTQYF. As DNA, the CDR3 is TGTGCCAGCAGTTTCGGACTAGCGGGGGGCTACTACACAGATACGCAGTATTTT. This chain uses TRBV6-5 with TRBJ2-3, with 14 nucleotides matching TRBD2. Losses at the gene ends were 4 bases for V and 2 bases for J; bases not matched to a gene: 8. Germline V gene sequence: CDR1 MNHEY, CDR2 SVGAGI. The CDR3 has 18 residues.

The rearrangement joins TRBV7-2 to TRBJ1-2; D may be TRBD1 (5 bases). Germline V gene sequence: CDR1 SGHTA, CDR2 FQGNSA. This CDR3 has 18 residues. V lost 1 base, J lost 8 bases, and 26 bases lay in between. CDR3 sequence: CASSLGPGGMAGGTGYTF. The CDR3 region has the DNA TGTGCCAGCAGCTTAGGACCCGGAGGGATGGCCGGAGGGACGGGCTACACCTTC. The complete variable domain, with remaining parts taken from reference TRBV7-2 and TRBJ1-2, reads GAGVSQSPSNKVTEKGKDVELRCDPISGHTALYWYRQSLGQGLEFLIYFQGNSAPDKSGLPSDRFSAERTGGSVSTLTIQRTQQEDSAVYLCASSLGPGGMAGGTGYTFGSGTRLTVV.

This clonotype was seen at least ten times. The rearrangement joins TRBV7-2 to TRBJ2-1; D is undetermined. Germline CDR1 reads SGHTA; CDR2 reads FQGNSA. V gave up 1 base and J gave up 4 bases, with 8 bases separating them. The CDR3 spans 14 residues. The CDR3 here is CASSLEGFYNEQFF. In nucleotides, the CDR3 is TGTGCCAGCAGCTTAGAAGGGTTTTACAATGAGCAGTTCTTC.